These T cell receptor beta chains were read from a single sample in a study of T-cell reconstitution after alpha-beta-depleted transplantation in children. TCRdb independently ran MiXCR on the PCR reads; one entry per CDR3 protein. The data show about 260,000 distinct CDR3 sequences, approximately 10% seen once. The material sequenced was peripheral blood, taken 180 days after TCRalphabeta/CD19-depleted stem cell transplant. Receptors were obtained from a male patient aged 2 to 9 who had a stem cell transplant for chronic granulomatous disease, so the T cells may come from the graft donor. Both conserved end residues are part of each CDR3. A D gene is named only where the DNA matches it firmly. The listing skips clone size in some rows; elsewhere it reads once, few, many or a size class.

J: TRBJ2-4; size: many; V: TRBV12-3/TRBV12-4; D: .; DNA: TGTGCCAGCAGTTTAAGGGGAGCCAAAAACATTCAGTACTTC; CDR3: CASSLRGAKNIQYF
J: TRBJ2-6; size: many; V: TRBV27; D: .; DNA: TGTGCCAGCAGTTATTCCGCAGGGGCCAACGTCCTGACTTTC; CDR3: CASSYSAGANVLTF
J: TRBJ2-3; size: many; V: TRBV5-5; D: .; DNA: TGTGCCAGCAGCCGGGACGGAGCCACAGATACGCAGTATTTT; CDR3: CASSRDGATDTQYF
J: TRBJ2-5; size: many; V: TRBV12-3/TRBV12-4; D: TRBD2; DNA: TGTGCCAGCAGCTGGGGACTAGCGGTACAAGAGACCCAGTACTTC; CDR3: CASSWGLAVQETQYF
J: TRBJ2-3; size: many; V: TRBV29-1; D: TRBD1; DNA: TGCAGCGTTGATTTTAGCAGGGGGCTTGGAGATACGCAGTATTTT; CDR3: CSVDFSRGLGDTQYF
J: TRBJ2-3; size: many; V: TRBV20-1; D: TRBD2; DNA: TGCAGTGCTAGACATAGCGGGAGGGCCGAAGATACGCAGTATTTT; CDR3: CSARHSGRAEDTQYF
J: TRBJ2-2; size: many; V: TRBV15; D: .; DNA: TGTGCCACCAGCAGAATTCCCGGGGGGGAGCTGTTTTTT; CDR3: CATSRIPGGELFF
J: TRBJ2-5; size: many; V: TRBV12-3/TRBV12-4; D: .; DNA: TGTGCCAGCAGTCACCGGGACGCACTCTTTTCGGGAGAGACCCAGTACTTC; CDR3: CASSHRDALFSGETQYF
J: TRBJ2-3; size: many; V: TRBV20-1; D: TRBD2; DNA: TGCAGTGCCTCTGCTAGCGGGAGGGTTGGGGATACGCAGTATTTT; CDR3: CSASASGRVGDTQYF
J: TRBJ1-5; size: .; V: TRBV7-8; D: .; DNA: TGTGCCAGCAGCTTAGCTCATACTATGGCAGAGTATAGCAATCAGCCCCAGCATTTT; CDR3: CASSLAHTMAEYSNQPQHF
J: TRBJ2-1; size: many; V: TRBV28; D: TRBD2; DNA: TGTGCCAGCAGTTTAGGAGGACTAGCGGGAGTAATTATCCCCGACTACAATGAGCAGTTCTTC; CDR3: CASSLGGLAGVIIPDYNEQFF
J: TRBJ2-1; size: few; V: TRBV19; D: TRBD1; DNA: TGTGCCAGTAGTCCCCGGGGCGGACAGGGGGCATTCCTGGAGCAGTTCTTC; CDR3: CASSPRGGQGAFLEQFF
J: TRBJ2-3; size: many; V: TRBV12-3/TRBV12-4; D: TRBD1; DNA: TGTGCCAGCAGTTTATACAGGGGGATCGGGACAGATACGCAGTATTTT; CDR3: CASSLYRGIGTDTQYF
J: TRBJ2-7; size: .; V: TRBV19; D: .; DNA: TGTGCCAGTAGTATCGCAGGACGTGGCTACGAGCAGTACTTC; CDR3: CASSIAGRGYEQYF
J: TRBJ2-1; size: many; V: TRBV20-1; D: TRBD1; DNA: TGCAGTGCCCCCAGACAGGGACGGGGCAATGAGCAGTTCTTC; CDR3: CSAPRQGRGNEQFF
J: TRBJ1-2; size: many; V: TRBV7-2; D: .; DNA: TGTGCCAGCAGCTTAGGGGGGGGTGGATATGGCTACACCTTC; CDR3: CASSLGGGGYGYTF
J: TRBJ2-3; size: few; V: TRBV19; D: TRBD2; DNA: TGTGCCAGTAGTATACCTAGCGGAGCCACAGATACGCAGTATTTT; CDR3: CASSIPSGATDTQYF
J: TRBJ1-1; size: many; V: TRBV6-1; D: TRBD1; DNA: TGTGCCAGCAGTCCGGGGACAGGGAGGTACACTGAAGCTTTCTTT; CDR3: CASSPGTGRYTEAFF
J: TRBJ1-3; size: many; V: TRBV10-3; D: .; DNA: TGTGCCATCAGTGAATCTCAGGGGACCTCTGGAAACACCATATATTTT; CDR3: CAISESQGTSGNTIYF
J: TRBJ2-7; size: many; V: TRBV7-9; D: .; DNA: TGTGCCAGCAGCCCCCGGGAGAACTACGAGCAGTACTTC; CDR3: CASSPRENYEQYF
J: TRBJ2-1; size: many; V: TRBV12-3/TRBV12-4; D: .; DNA: TGTGCCAGCGCCTCAACTAGCCTACTAATCCACAATGAGCAGTTCTTC; CDR3: CASASTSLLIHNEQFF
J: TRBJ1-5; size: many; V: TRBV12-3/TRBV12-4; D: .; DNA: TGTGCCAGCAGTTTGATGATAGGGGGAGCTGGTAGCAATCAGCCCCAGCATTTT; CDR3: CASSLMIGGAGSNQPQHF
J: TRBJ2-3; size: many; V: TRBV20-1; D: TRBD1; DNA: TGCAGTGCTCCGACAGGGGGCACAGATACGCAGTATTTT; CDR3: CSAPTGGTDTQYF
J: TRBJ2-1; size: .; V: TRBV20-1; D: TRBD2; DNA: TGCTGTGCTAGCGGGGGAAGCTCCTACAATGAGCAGTTCTTC; CDR3: CCASGGSSYNEQFF
J: TRBJ2-1; size: many; V: TRBV20-1; D: .; DNA: TGCAGTGTATCGATCGATGAGCAGTTCTTC; CDR3: CSVSIDEQFF
J: TRBJ1-1; size: many; V: TRBV11-1; D: .; DNA: TGTGCCAGCAGCTTAGGACGGGGGCGCTTGACTGAAGCTTTCTTT; CDR3: CASSLGRGRLTEAFF
J: TRBJ2-1; size: many; V: TRBV6-2/TRBV6-3; D: TRBD2; DNA: TGTGCCAGCAGTTACGCGGGAGAGGGGTCCTACAATGAGCAGTTCTTC; CDR3: CASSYAGEGSYNEQFF
J: TRBJ2-3; size: few; V: TRBV18; D: .; DNA: TGTGCCAGCTCGCCTATGGGGCAGCTAAACACAGATACGCAGTATTTT; CDR3: CASSPMGQLNTDTQYF
J: TRBJ2-7; size: many; V: TRBV5-1; D: .; DNA: TGCGCCAGCAGCGGTCCTTCCTACGAGCAGTACTTC; CDR3: CASSGPSYEQYF
J: TRBJ2-4; size: many; V: TRBV7-9; D: TRBD1; DNA: TGTGCCAGCAGCTTTGGACAGGGACAAAATCCGAAAAACATTCAGTACTTC; CDR3: CASSFGQGQNPKNIQYF